These 20 T cell receptor beta chains came from one sample sequenced in a study of Ad26.COV2.S vaccination and SARS-CoV-2 variants. Generated by immunoSEQ multiplex PCR, the TCRdb table keeps only in-frame clones and is missing some. The sample lists roughly 380,000 clones, roughly 91% occurring once. Treatment indicated: 15 to 20 received Ad26.COV2.S at low or high dose, single or two shots; about five received placebo; per-sample allocation not given. Sampling was done on day 63 after the first vaccine or placebo injection. The source was peripheral blood, collected in a trial of Ad26.COV2.S vaccine versus placebo. These receptors were taken from a person between 18 and 65 years old who received the Ad26.COV2.S COVID-19 vaccine or a placebo.

The rearrangement links TRBV10-3 to TRBJ2-2, with 11 bases identical to TRBD2. V was clipped by 11 bases and J by 0 bases; unmatched bases: 8. Germline CDR1 and CDR2: ENHRY and SYGVKD. This CDR3 has 16 amino acids. The CDR3 is CALSSGGTANTGELFF. DNA for the CDR3: TGTGCCTTATCTAGCGGGGGGACTGCGAACACCGGGGAGCTGTTTTTT.

The chain carries TRBV6-2 or TRBV6-3 and TRBJ2-7, with D possibly TRBD2 on 7 matching bases. V shed 0 bases and J shed 0 bases, with 15 bases lying between them. The CDR3 length is 17 residues. Per germline, CDR1 MNHEY and CDR2 SVGEGT. The CDR3 is CASSYSAGATSSYEQYF. Here the CDR3 DNA reads TGTGCCAGCAGTTACTCGGCGGGGGCCACGAGCTCCTACGAGCAGTACTTC.

The gene calls are TRBV30 and TRBJ1-1; D is ambiguous. Germline assignment: CDR1 GTSNPN and CDR2 SVGIG (reference sequence). Trimming stripped 6 bases from V and 6 bases from J, with 14 bases between. The CDR3 is 12 residues long. The CDR3, as DNA: TGTGCCTGTCAACCAGGTGACCCTGAAGCTTTCTTT. Amino acids: CACQPGDPEAFF.

V usage is TRBV7-6 and J usage is TRBJ2-7; 10 bases agree with TRBD2. Losses at the gene ends were 1 base for V and 3 bases for J; bases not matched to a gene: 9. Germline-derived CDR1 and CDR2 are SGHVS and FNYEAQ. CDR3 size: 17 residues. CDR3 residues: CASSLGSGGRVVYEQYF. The CDR3 DNA sequence: TGTGCCAGCAGCTTAGGTAGCGGGGGGCGCGTGGTCTACGAGCAGTACTTC.

This clone was found a few times. This chain links TRBV6-1 with TRBJ1-1; D not resolved. CDR3 length: 14 amino acids. Trimming stripped 1 base from V and 6 bases from J, with 12 bases between. Germline values: CDR1 MNHNS, CDR2 SASEGT. This CDR3 reads CASSEGWGRAEAFF. The CDR3 nucleotides are TGTGCCAGCAGTGAAGGTTGGGGTCGGGCTGAAGCTTTCTTT.

V usage is TRBV4-1 and J usage is TRBJ2-5; perhaps D is TRBD1 or TRBD2 (5 bases each). This CDR3 comprises 14 residues. The germline gives CDR1 MGHRA, CDR2 YSYEKL. Trimming took off 4 bases at V and 5 bases at J, with 14 bases between the two ends. The CDR3 region has the DNA TGCGCCAGCAGCCCAGGGACGGGGTGGGAGACCCAGTACTTC. This translates into CASSPGTGWETQYF.

On this clone itself: Other DNA sequences in the same sample also yield this CDR3. The V and J genes are TRBV5-4 and TRBJ2-7; D is uncertain. The germline V gene encodes CDR1 SGHNT and CDR2 YYREEE (reference sequence). V lost 2 bases and J 3 bases, leaving 6 bases between the germline ends. The CDR3 contains 12 residues. The CDR3 is CASSLNLYEQYF. In nucleotides, the CDR3 is TGTGCCAGCAGCTTAAACCTCTACGAGCAGTACTTC.

The chain links TRBV29-1 to TRBJ1-2; D remains unclear. Trimming pared 4 bases from V and 6 bases from J, leaving 6 bases between. The germline gives CDR1 SQVTM, CDR2 ANQGSEA. The CDR3 extends over 10 amino acids. CDR3 loop: CSVAQDGYTF. As DNA, the CDR3 is TGCAGCGTTGCCCAGGATGGCTACACCTTC. The whole variable domain, remainder taken from reference TRBV29-1 and TRBJ1-2, is SAVISQKPSRDICQRGTSLTIQCQVDSQVTMMFWYRQQPGQSLTLIATANQGSEATYESGFVIDKFPISRPNLTFSTLTVSNMSPEDSSIYLCSVAQDGYTFGSGTRLTVV.

V and J are TRBV5-1 and TRBJ2-1; D gene uncertain. CDR3 length: 15 amino acids. V shed 0 bases and J shed 2 bases, with 9 bases lying between them. CDR1 and CDR2 from the germline V gene are SGHRS and YFSETQ. CDR3 protein: CASSLEGFPYNEQFF. CDR3 in DNA: TGCGCCAGCAGCTTGGAAGGGTTCCCCTACAATGAGCAGTTCTTC.

This rearrangement joins TRBV5-6 to TRBJ2-1, with 8 bases that match TRBD2. V lost 0 bases and J lost 6; bases outside the gene matches: 2. This CDR3 region has 14 residues. Germline values: CDR1 SGHDT, CDR2 YYEEEE. CDR3 protein: CASSLGTSFNEQFF. The CDR3 DNA follows: TGTGCCAGCAGCTTGGGGACTAGCTTCAATGAGCAGTTCTTC.

This clone has a single count. The chain joins TRBV2 to TRBJ1-3, with D unresolved. Germline values: CDR1 SNHLY, CDR2 FYNNEI. This CDR3 has 15 residues. The V end lost 7 bases, the J end lost 0 bases, and 13 bases lay between the germline ends. The CDR3 sequence: CASMASALSGNTIYF. In DNA form, the CDR3 reads TGTGCCAGCATGGCGAGTGCCCTCTCTGGAAACACCATATATTTT.

This clone was seen a handful of times. CDR3 coding DNA: TGTGCCAGCAGCAGCGGGGACAGGGGCGTCGAGACCCAGTACTTC. Translated, it gives CASSSGDRGVETQYF. The rearrangement links TRBV5-4 to TRBJ2-5; 10 bases map to TRBD1. CDR3 length: 15 residues. Germline CDR1 SGHNT, CDR2 YYREEE (reference sequence). V was pared by 4 bases and J by 5 bases, with 8 bases of the junction left unmatched. The whole variable domain, remainder taken from reference TRBV5-4 and TRBJ2-5, is ETGVTQSPTHLIKTRGQQVTLRCSSQSGHNTVSWYQQALGQGPQFIFQYYREEENGRGNFPPRFSGLQFPNYSSELNVNALELDDSALYLCASSSGDRGVETQYFGPGTRLLVL.

The chain recombines TRBV11-2 with TRBJ1-3; possibly TRBD1 for D (6 bases). The CDR3 is 15 residues long. The germline V and J ends were trimmed by 5 bases and 0 bases, with 11 bases remaining between them. CDR1 and CDR2 (germline): SGHAT, FQNNGV. This CDR3 is CASSMDRSSGNTIYF. The CDR3 DNA follows: TGTGCCAGCAGCATGGACAGATCCTCTGGAAACACCATATATTTT.

This chain connects TRBV15 to TRBJ2-7, with a tentative D call TRBD1 (6 bases). The CDR3 sequence is 16 residues long. V was clipped by 4 bases and J by 3 bases, with 19 bases between them. Germline values: CDR1 LNHNV, CDR2 YYDKDF (reference sequence). This chain's CDR3 is CATSNVLTGQNYEQYF. The CDR3, as DNA: TGTGCCACCAGCAACGTCCTTACGGGACAAAACTACGAGCAGTACTTC.

The chain has TRBV4-1 and TRBJ1-2, with TRBD1 matching over 10 bases. Germline V CDR1 and CDR2: MGHRA, YSYEKL. The CDR3 contains 17 residues. V shed 2 bases and J 6 bases; nucleotides not matched to a gene: 12. The CDR3 loop is CASSQHPTGGVTNGYTF. CDR3 in DNA: TGCGCCAGCAGCCAACATCCGACAGGGGGCGTAACGAATGGCTACACCTTC.

J is TRBJ2-1 and V is TRBV9; TRBD1 matches 7 bases. With V trimmed by 3 bases and J by 8 bases, 17 bases remained unmatched. The germline CDR1 and CDR2 sequences are SGDLS and YYNGEE. The CDR3 loop spans 17 amino acids. The CDR3 bases are TGTGCCAGCAGCGCCCCTAGGGGACAGCGATGGGTGGATGAGCAGTTCTTC. The encoded protein is CASSAPRGQRWVDEQFF. The full variable domain, rest sourced from reference TRBV9 and TRBJ2-1, is DSGVTQTPKHLITATGQRVTLRCSPRSGDLSVYWYQQSLDQGLQFLIQYYNGEERAKGNILERFSAQQFPDLHSELNLSSLELGDSALYFCASSAPRGQRWVDEQFFGPGTRLTVL.

Concerning this clone itself: The sample holds other DNA sequences that translate to the same CDR3. The gene calls are TRBV5-1 and TRBJ1-1, with D unresolved. V lost 0 bases to trimming and J lost 7 bases, with 7 bases between them. Germline CDR1 SGHRS, CDR2 YFSETQ. CDR3 size: 12 residues. CDR3 sequence (DNA): TGCGCCAGCAGCTTGGGGCAGAGTGAAGCTTTCTTT. Protein product: CASSLGQSEAFF.

The rearrangement links TRBV6-5 to TRBJ2-1; a weak D match, TRBD1 (7 bases). The germline CDR1 and CDR2 sequences are MNHEY and SVGAGI. The CDR3 is made up of 13 amino acids. The germline V and J ends were trimmed by 6 bases and 8 bases, with 14 bases remaining between them. The CDR3: CASSRGAGDEQFF. The CDR3 DNA reads as TGTGCCAGCAGCAGGGGGGCCGGGGATGAGCAGTTCTTC.

DNA for the CDR3: TGTGCCAGCAGCCCCGACAACTCCTACGAGCAGTACTTC. It specifies CASSPDNSYEQYF. V and J are TRBV7-2 and TRBJ2-7; D gene uncertain. Germline V gives CDR1 SGHTA, CDR2 FQGNSA. The CDR3 is 13 amino acids. The V end was cut by 5 bases, the J end by 0 bases, with 8 bases between.

This sequence joins TRBV7-9 and TRBJ2-2; D is undetermined. With 1 base removed from V and 0 bases from J, the gap between germline ends came to 12 bases. CDR1 SEHNR and CDR2 FQNEAQ come from the germline V gene (reference sequence). There are 17 residues in the CDR3. The CDR3 DNA sequence: TGTGCCAGCAGCTTAGAGGGTCGTAGGGCGAACACCGGGGAGCTGTTTTTT. Its translation: CASSLEGRRANTGELFF.